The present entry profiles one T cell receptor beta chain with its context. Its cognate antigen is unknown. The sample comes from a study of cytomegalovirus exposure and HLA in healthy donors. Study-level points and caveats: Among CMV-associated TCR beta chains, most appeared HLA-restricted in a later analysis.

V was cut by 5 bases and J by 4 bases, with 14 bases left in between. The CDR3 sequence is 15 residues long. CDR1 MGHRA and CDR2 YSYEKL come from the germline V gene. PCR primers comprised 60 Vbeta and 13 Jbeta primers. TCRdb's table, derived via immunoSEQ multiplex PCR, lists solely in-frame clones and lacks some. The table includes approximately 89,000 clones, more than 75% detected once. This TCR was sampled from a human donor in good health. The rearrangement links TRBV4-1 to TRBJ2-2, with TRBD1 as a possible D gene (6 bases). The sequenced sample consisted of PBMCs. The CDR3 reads CASSFLVGGTGELFF. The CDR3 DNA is TGCGCCAGCAGCTTTCTAGTAGGGGGCACCGGGGAGCTGTTTTTT.